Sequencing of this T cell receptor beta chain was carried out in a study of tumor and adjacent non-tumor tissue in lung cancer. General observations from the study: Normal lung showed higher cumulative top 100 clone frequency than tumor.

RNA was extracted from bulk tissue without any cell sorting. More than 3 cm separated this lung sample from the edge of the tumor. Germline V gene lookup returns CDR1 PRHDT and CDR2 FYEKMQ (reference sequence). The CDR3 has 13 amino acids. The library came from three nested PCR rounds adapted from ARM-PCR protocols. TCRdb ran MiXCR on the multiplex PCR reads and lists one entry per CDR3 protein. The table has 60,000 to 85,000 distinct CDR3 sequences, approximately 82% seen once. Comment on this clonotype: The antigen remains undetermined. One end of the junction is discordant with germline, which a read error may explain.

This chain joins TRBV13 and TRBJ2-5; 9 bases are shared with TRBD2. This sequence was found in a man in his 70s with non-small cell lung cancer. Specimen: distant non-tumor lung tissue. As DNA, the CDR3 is TGTGCCAGGAGTAGCGGGAGTCGGGAGACGCAGTACTTC. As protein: CARSSGSRETQYF.